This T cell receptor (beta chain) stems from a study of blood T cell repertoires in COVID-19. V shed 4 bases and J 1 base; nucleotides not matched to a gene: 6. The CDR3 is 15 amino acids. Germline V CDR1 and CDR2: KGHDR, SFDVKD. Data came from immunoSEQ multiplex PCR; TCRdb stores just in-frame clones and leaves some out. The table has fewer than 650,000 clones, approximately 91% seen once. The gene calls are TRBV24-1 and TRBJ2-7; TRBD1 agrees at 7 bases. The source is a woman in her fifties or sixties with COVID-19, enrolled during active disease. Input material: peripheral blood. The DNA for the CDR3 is TGTGCCACCAGTGACGAGGACAGGCCTTCCTACGAGCAGTACTTC. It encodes CATSDEDRPSYEQYF.